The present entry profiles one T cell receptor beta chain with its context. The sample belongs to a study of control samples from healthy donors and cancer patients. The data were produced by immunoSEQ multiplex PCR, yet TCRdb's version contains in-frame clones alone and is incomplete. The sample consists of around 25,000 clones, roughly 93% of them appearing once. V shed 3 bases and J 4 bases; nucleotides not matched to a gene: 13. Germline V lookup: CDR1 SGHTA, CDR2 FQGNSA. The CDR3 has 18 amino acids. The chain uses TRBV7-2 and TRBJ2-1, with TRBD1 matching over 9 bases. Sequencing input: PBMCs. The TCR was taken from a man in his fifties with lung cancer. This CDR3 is CASSFPTSGTGRYNEQFF. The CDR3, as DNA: TGTGCCAGCAGCTTTCCTACCTCCGGGACAGGGAGGTACAATGAGCAGTTCTTC.